A single sample gave rise to the 28 T cell receptor beta chains below, sequenced in a study of T cells after posttransplantation cyclophosphamide. TCRdb's table, derived via immunoSEQ multiplex PCR, lists solely in-frame clones and lacks some. The sample lists about 47,000 clones, about 90% occurring once. Input material: PBMCs. These receptors originate from a woman between 45 and 60 years old in good health and a related stem cell transplant donor.

A single count supports this clone. J is TRBJ2-2 and V is TRBV7-7; a weak D match, TRBD1 (5 bases). Trimming pared 5 bases from V and 0 bases from J, leaving 10 bases between. CDR1 SSHAT and CDR2 FNYEAQ come from the germline V gene (reference sequence). This CDR3 contains 15 residues. CDR3: CASSQDTANTGELFF. The CDR3 bases are TGTGCCAGCAGCCAGGACACCGCGAACACCGGGGAGCTGTTTTTT.

This clone has just a few counts. The rearrangement uses TRBV5-1 and TRBJ1-1, with unresolved D. With 3 bases removed from V and 1 base from J, the gap between germline ends came to 16 bases. CDR3 length equals 16 residues. Germline loops: CDR1 SGHRS, CDR2 YFSETQ. CDR3 DNA: TGCGCCAGCAGCTCGGGAGCGGGGTTGGGGAACACTGAAGCTTTCTTT. Its translation is CASSSGAGLGNTEAFF.

The genes are TRBV11-2 and TRBJ2-2; TRBD1 matches at 7 bases. The germline CDR1 and CDR2 sequences are SGHAT and FQNNGV. The ends lost 1 base at V and 5 bases at J; junction bases unmatched: 4. The CDR3 totals 15 residues. CDR3 DNA sequence: TGTGCCAGCAGCTTAGGACAGGGTACAACCGGGGAGCTGTTTTTT. Translation: CASSLGQGTTGELFF.

The chain combines TRBV6-5 with TRBJ2-3, with a possible D match to TRBD2 (5 bases). Germline lookup yields CDR1 MNHEY and CDR2 SVGAGI. V lost 4 bases and J 2 bases, leaving 13 bases between the germline ends. The CDR3 has 15 amino acids. The CDR3 sequence is CASSSAAEHTDTQYF. In DNA, the CDR3 is TGTGCCAGCAGTTCGGCAGCGGAGCACACAGATACGCAGTATTTT.

The chain employs TRBV19 and TRBJ2-2, with 13 bases matching TRBD2. V gave up 7 bases and J gave up 3 bases; unmatched junction bases: 5. Germline V lookup: CDR1 LNHDA, CDR2 SQIVND (reference sequence). The CDR3 is 16 amino acids. The chain's CDR3 is CASTPLAGGYTGELFF. In nucleotides, the CDR3 is TGTGCCAGTACCCCACTAGCGGGGGGGTACACCGGGGAGCTGTTTTTT.

The chain uses TRBV5-1 and TRBJ1-5; TRBD1 might be the D (6 bases). The germline CDR1 and CDR2 sequences are SGHRS and YFSETQ. This CDR3 contains 18 residues. Trimming took 9 bases from V and 8 from J, leaving 33 bases between them. This CDR3 is CAIRTDRQARDRIKPQHF. CDR3 DNA sequence: TGCGCCATCCGAACAGATCGACAGGCTCGAGACCGCATCAAGCCCCAGCATTTT. Combining the CDR3 with reference TRBV5-1 and TRBJ1-5 gives the whole variable domain KAGVTQTPRYLIKTRGQQVTLSCSPISGHRSVSWYQQTPGQGLQFLFEYFSETQRNKGNFPGRFSGRQFSNSRSEMNVSTLELGDSALYLCAIRTDRQARDRIKPQHFGDGTRLSIL.

The chain employs TRBV7-8 and TRBJ1-1, with 8 positions matching TRBD1. The CDR3 spans 14 residues. Germline CDR1 SGHVS, CDR2 FQNEAQ. The J segment lost 10 bases and the V segment lost 5 bases, leaving 12 bases of the junction unmatched. This CDR3 is CASSLGQGAPRAFF. The CDR3 coding sequence is TGTGCCAGCAGCCTAGGGCAGGGGGCCCCCCGAGCTTTCTTT. Variable domain in full (rest from reference TRBV7-8 and TRBJ1-1): GAGVSQSPRYKVAKRGQDVALRCDPISGHVSLFWYQQALGQGPEFLTYFQNEAQLDKSGLPSDRFFAERPEGSVSTLKIQRTQQEDSAVYLCASSLGQGAPRAFFGQGTRLTVV.

This chain joins TRBV5-1 and TRBJ1-1; TRBD1 might be the D (5 bases). This CDR3 contains 16 residues. Trimming pared 0 bases from V and 3 bases from J, leaving 15 bases between. The germline V gene has CDR1 SGHRS and CDR2 YFSETQ. The CDR3 is CASSLGIGQGDTEAFF. As DNA, the CDR3 is TGCGCCAGCAGCTTGGGTATAGGCCAGGGCGACACTGAAGCTTTCTTT.

The chain combines TRBV5-1 with TRBJ2-5, with 12 bases that match TRBD2. The germline CDR1 and CDR2 sequences are SGHRS and YFSETQ. This CDR3 region has 16 residues. With V trimmed by 4 bases and J by 2 bases, 6 bases remained unmatched. CDR3 amino acids: CASSQTSGGPQETQYF. The CDR3 DNA sequence: TGCGCCAGCAGCCAAACTAGCGGGGGGCCTCAAGAGACCCAGTACTTC.

The chain joins TRBV2 to TRBJ2-2; 7 positions match TRBD2. Germline V gives CDR1 SNHLY, CDR2 FYNNEI. Unmatched junction bases numbered 5, after V lost 6 bases and J lost 4 bases. The CDR3 contains 14 residues. For the CDR3, the DNA is TGTGCCAGCAGCTCCGGACTAGTCACCGGGGAGCTGTTTTTT. It codes for CASSSGLVTGELFF.

The V gene is TRBV5-1, the J gene TRBJ1-4; 11 nucleotides align to TRBD1. The germline CDR1 and CDR2 sequences are SGHRS and YFSETQ. The J segment lost 3 bases and the V segment lost 4 bases, leaving 5 bases of the junction unmatched. This CDR3 comprises 16 residues. The CDR3 loop reads CASSVGQGAANEKLFF. As DNA, the CDR3 is TGCGCCAGCAGCGTAGGACAGGGGGCGGCTAATGAAAAACTGTTTTTT.

The V gene is TRBV19, the J gene TRBJ2-3, with 8 bases lining up with TRBD2. Germline values: CDR1 LNHDA, CDR2 SQIVND (reference sequence). The V and J ends lost 5 bases and 2 bases, in that order; junction bases with no gene match: 9. The CDR3 sequence is 16 residues long. The CDR3 spells CASSSLAGGFTDTQYF. Here the CDR3 DNA reads TGTGCCAGTAGTTCCCTTGCGGGGGGTTTCACAGATACGCAGTATTTT.

The chain uses TRBV5-1 and TRBJ2-7; D uncertain. Trimming pared 4 bases from V and 0 bases from J, leaving 14 bases between. Germline CDR1 is SGHRS and CDR2 is YFSETQ. There are 15 residues in the CDR3. CDR3 residues: CASSPSTGHSYEQYF. The CDR3 region has the DNA TGCGCCAGCAGCCCTAGTACCGGCCACTCCTACGAGCAGTACTTC.

The chain has TRBV7-9 and TRBJ2-7; 9 bases are shared with TRBD1. This CDR3 is built from 16 residues. Looked up from germline, CDR1 is SEHNR and CDR2 is FQNEAQ (reference sequence). V shed 5 bases and J 3 bases; nucleotides not matched to a gene: 11. DNA of the CDR3: TGTGCCAGCAGCCCCCGACAGGGGGAGGGTCTCTACGAGCAGTACTTC. It translates to CASSPRQGEGLYEQYF.

V is TRBV11-2 and J is TRBJ1-1; 7 nucleotides agree with TRBD1. Germline trimming cut 1 base from V and 6 bases from J; bases unmatched to any gene: 11. The CDR3 runs 16 residues. Germline values: CDR1 SGHAT, CDR2 FQNNGV. CDR3 sequence (DNA): TGTGCCAGCAGCTTAGGGGCAGGGGGTGGTTTGGCTGAAGCTTTCTTT. Translating it yields CASSLGAGGGLAEAFF.

The chain employs TRBV7-7 and TRBJ2-7; D possibly corresponds to TRBD1 (6 bases). This CDR3 has 13 amino acids. Germline V CDR1 and CDR2: SSHAT, FNYEAQ (reference sequence). V dropped 1 base and J dropped 7 bases, with 11 bases sitting between them. The CDR3 region has the DNA TGTGCCAGCAGCTTAGACCTGAGGGGGGAGCAGTACTTC. Translating it yields CASSLDLRGEQYF. The full variable domain, in which reference TRBV7-7 and TRBJ2-7 provide the parts outside the CDR3, is GAGVSQSPRYKVTKRGQDVTLRCDPISSHATLYWYQQALGQGPEFLTYFNYEAQPDKSGLPSDRFSAERPEGSISTLTIQRTEQRDSAMYRCASSLDLRGEQYFGPGTRLTVT.

The chain carries TRBV6-5 and TRBJ2-7; 7 bases fit TRBD2. Losses at the gene ends were 10 bases for V and 0 bases for J; bases not matched to a gene: 9. Germline-derived CDR1 and CDR2 are MNHEY and SVGAGI. This CDR3 has 14 amino acids. CDR3 amino acids: CATWEGGYSYEQYF. In DNA, the CDR3 is TGTGCCACCTGGGAGGGCGGATACTCCTACGAGCAGTACTTC.

The J gene is TRBJ2-3, the V gene TRBV7-2, with 7 bases identical to TRBD1. With 5 bases clipped from V and 5 bases from J, the junction kept 4 bases outside the gene matches. The CDR3 covers 13 residues. CDR1 is SGHTA, CDR2 FQGNSA, per germline. CDR3 nucleotide sequence: TGTGCCAGCAGCGAGACAGGGAAAGATACGCAGTATTTT. Translated, it gives CASSETGKDTQYF. Based on the CDR3 plus reference TRBV7-2 and TRBJ2-3, the full variable domain is GAGVSQSPSNKVTEKGKDVELRCDPISGHTALYWYRQSLGQGLEFLIYFQGNSAPDKSGLPSDRFSAERTGGSVSTLTIQRTQQEDSAVYLCASSETGKDTQYFGPGTRLTVL.

The rearrangement uses TRBV6-6 and TRBJ2-5; 12 nucleotides line up with TRBD2. Gene TRBJ2-7 matches the end of the DNA better, so the J call may be wrong. Germline V gene sequence: CDR1 MNHNY, CDR2 SVGAGI (reference sequence). This CDR3 contains 15 residues. CDR3 in amino acids: CASSPGLAGLFEQYF. CDR3 DNA: TGTGCCAGCAGTCCCGGACTAGCGGGGCTCTTCGAGCAGTACTTC.

This chain connects TRBV4-1 to TRBJ1-1; 7 nucleotides align to TRBD1. The CDR3 totals 15 residues. The ends lost 0 bases at V and 3 bases at J; junction bases unmatched: 4. CDR1 and CDR2 from the germline V gene are MGHRA and YSYEKL. The CDR3 loop is CASSQEVTGDTEAFF. CDR3 sequence (DNA): TGCGCCAGCAGCCAAGAGGTTACAGGGGACACTGAAGCTTTCTTT.

The rearrangement links TRBV28 to TRBJ1-3, with unresolved D. This CDR3 has 14 amino acids. CDR1 and CDR2 from the germline V gene are MDHEN and SYDVKM. The V and J ends lost 5 bases and 0 bases respectively, with 8 bases between them. The CDR3 spells CASSPSFSGNTIYF. The CDR3 DNA reads TGTGCCAGCAGTCCTAGTTTCTCTGGAAACACCATATATTTT.

This clone came up once. The chain has TRBV5-1 and TRBJ2-5; 12 bases fit TRBD2. V gave up 7 bases and J gave up 5 bases; unmatched junction bases: 6. CDR3 length equals 14 residues. Germline loops: CDR1 SGHRS, CDR2 YFSETQ. The CDR3, as DNA: TGCGCCAGCGCCACCGGGACTAGCGGGGAGACCCAGTACTTC. Translated, it gives CASATGTSGETQYF. Complete variable domain (other parts from reference TRBV5-1 and TRBJ2-5): KAGVTQTPRYLIKTRGQQVTLSCSPISGHRSVSWYQQTPGQGLQFLFEYFSETQRNKGNFPGRFSGRQFSNSRSEMNVSTLELGDSALYLCASATGTSGETQYFGPGTRLLVL.

The chain carries TRBV28 and TRBJ1-5; 7 nucleotides match TRBD1. Germline V gene lookup returns CDR1 MDHEN and CDR2 SYDVKM. J lost 0 bases, V lost 4 bases, and 3 bases had no gene match. The CDR3 runs to 15 residues. The CDR3 reads CASSSPGGSNQPQHF. For the CDR3, the DNA is TGTGCCAGCAGTTCTCCAGGGGGTAGCAATCAGCCCCAGCATTTT.

The chain joins TRBV27 to TRBJ2-1; D perhaps matches TRBD2 (5 bases). CDR1 is MNHEY, CDR2 SMNVEV, per germline (reference sequence). V lost 5 bases and J 3 bases, leaving 11 bases between the germline ends. This CDR3 is built from 14 residues. As DNA, the CDR3 is TGTGCCAGCAGTAGCCTAGCCCTCTACAATGAGCAGTTCTTC. Translating gives CASSSLALYNEQFF.

This clone has a single count. The chain links TRBV7-2 to TRBJ2-3; TRBD1 matches at 7 bases. Germline V gene lookup returns CDR1 SGHTA and CDR2 FQGNSA. The CDR3 loop spans 15 amino acids. The junction had 8 bases not matched to a gene; V was cut back by 6 bases and J by 2 bases. For the CDR3, the DNA is TGTGCCAGCAGGGATGACAGGGTTCTCACAGATACGCAGTATTTT. This gives the protein CASRDDRVLTDTQYF.

The chain joins TRBV6-5 to TRBJ1-1, with D maybe TRBD1 (6 bases). The CDR3 contains 13 residues. V was cut by 7 bases and J by 7 bases, with 16 bases left in between. The germline V gene has CDR1 MNHEY and CDR2 SVGAGI. This CDR3 reads CASTQRGLDEAFF. DNA for the CDR3: TGTGCCAGCACCCAGAGGGGGTTGGATGAAGCTTTCTTT.

This clone occurred a few times. The chain uses TRBV18 and TRBJ1-3; tentative D call: TRBD1 (6 bases). Germline V gene sequence: CDR1 KGHSH, CDR2 LQKENI. Trimming cost V 5 bases and J 1 base, with 12 bases left between them. This CDR3 contains 15 residues. Written as DNA, the CDR3 is TGTGCCAGCTCATCTTTACAGGGTTCTGGAAACACCATATATTTT. The encoded protein is CASSSLQGSGNTIYF. Full variable domain (remainder filled in from reference TRBV18 and TRBJ1-3): NAGVMQNPRHLVRRRGQEARLRCSPMKGHSHVYWYRQLPEEGLKFMVYLQKENIIDESGMPKERFSAEFPKEGPSILRIQQVVRGDSAAYFCASSSLQGSGNTIYFGEGSWLTVV.

The genes are TRBV5-1 and TRBJ1-6; the D gene is possibly TRBD1 (5 bases). The length of the CDR3 is 18 residues. CDR1 is SGHRS, CDR2 YFSETQ, per germline. V lost 3 bases to trimming and J lost 11 bases, with 27 bases between them. The CDR3, as DNA: TGCGCCAGCAGCTCCTACCTTCGGACATTGAGGGAGGCACCACCCCTCCACTTT. Translation: CASSSYLRTLREAPPLHF.